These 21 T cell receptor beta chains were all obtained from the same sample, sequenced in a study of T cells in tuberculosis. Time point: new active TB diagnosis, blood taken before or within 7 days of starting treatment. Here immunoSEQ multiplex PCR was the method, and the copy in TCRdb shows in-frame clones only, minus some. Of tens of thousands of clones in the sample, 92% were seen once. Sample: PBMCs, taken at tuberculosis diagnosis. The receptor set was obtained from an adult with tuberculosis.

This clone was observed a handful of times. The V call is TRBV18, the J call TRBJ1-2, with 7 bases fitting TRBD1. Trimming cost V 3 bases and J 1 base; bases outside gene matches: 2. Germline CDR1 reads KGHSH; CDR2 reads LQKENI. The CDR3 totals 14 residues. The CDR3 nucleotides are TGTGCCAGCTCACCCCGACAGGGTAACTATGGCTACACCTTC. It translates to CASSPRQGNYGYTF.

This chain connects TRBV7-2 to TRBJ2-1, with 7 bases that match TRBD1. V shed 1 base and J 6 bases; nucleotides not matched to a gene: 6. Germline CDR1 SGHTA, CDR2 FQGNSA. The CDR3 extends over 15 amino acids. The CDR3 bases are TGTGCCAGCAGCTTAGGGGACAGCGTAAGCAATGAGCAGTTCTTC. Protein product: CASSLGDSVSNEQFF.

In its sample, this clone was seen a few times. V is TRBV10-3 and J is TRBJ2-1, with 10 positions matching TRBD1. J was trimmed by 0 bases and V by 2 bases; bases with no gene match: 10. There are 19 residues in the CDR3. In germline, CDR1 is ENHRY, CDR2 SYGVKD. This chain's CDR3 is CAISETGTGAPSSYNEQFF. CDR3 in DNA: TGTGCCATCAGTGAGACCGGGACAGGGGCACCGAGCTCCTACAATGAGCAGTTCTTC.

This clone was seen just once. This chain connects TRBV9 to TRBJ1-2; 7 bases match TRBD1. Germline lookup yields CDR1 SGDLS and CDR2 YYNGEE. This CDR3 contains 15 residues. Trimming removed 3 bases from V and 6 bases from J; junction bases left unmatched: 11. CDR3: CASSAKQGWIDGYTF. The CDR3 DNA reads TGTGCCAGCAGCGCAAAACAGGGGTGGATCGATGGCTACACCTTC.

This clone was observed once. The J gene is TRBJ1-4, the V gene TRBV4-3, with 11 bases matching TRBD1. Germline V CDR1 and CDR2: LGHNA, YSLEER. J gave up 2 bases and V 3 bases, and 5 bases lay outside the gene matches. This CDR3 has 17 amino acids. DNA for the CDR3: TGCGCCAGCAGCCACGGGACAGGGGGAGCGACTAATGAAAAACTGTTTTTT. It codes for CASSHGTGGATNEKLFF.

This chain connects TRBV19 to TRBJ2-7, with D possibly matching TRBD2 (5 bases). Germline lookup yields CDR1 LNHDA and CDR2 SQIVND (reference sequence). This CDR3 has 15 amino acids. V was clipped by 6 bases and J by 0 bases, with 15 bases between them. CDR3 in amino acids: CASRLGRESSYEQYF. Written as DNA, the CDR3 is TGTGCCAGTAGACTCGGACGGGAAAGCTCCTACGAGCAGTACTTC.

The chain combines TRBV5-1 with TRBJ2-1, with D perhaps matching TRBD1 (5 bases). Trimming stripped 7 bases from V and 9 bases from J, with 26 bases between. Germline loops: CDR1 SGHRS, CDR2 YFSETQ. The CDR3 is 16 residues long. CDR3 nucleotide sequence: TGCGCCAGCGGACCCGGTTGGGGCCCGGAGAACGGTGAGCAGTTCTTC. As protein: CASGPGWGPENGEQFF.

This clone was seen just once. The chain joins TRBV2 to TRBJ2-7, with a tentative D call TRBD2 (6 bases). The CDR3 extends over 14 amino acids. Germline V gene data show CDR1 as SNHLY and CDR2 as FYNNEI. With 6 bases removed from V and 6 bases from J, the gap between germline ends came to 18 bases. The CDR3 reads CASSPLAGDGEQYF. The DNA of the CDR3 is TGTGCCAGCAGCCCACTAGCCGGAGACGGCGAGCAGTACTTC.

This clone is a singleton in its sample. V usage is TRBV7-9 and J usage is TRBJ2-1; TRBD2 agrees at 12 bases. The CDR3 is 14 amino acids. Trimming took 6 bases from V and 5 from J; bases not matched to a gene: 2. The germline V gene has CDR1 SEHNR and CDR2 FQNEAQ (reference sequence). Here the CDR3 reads CASSRTSGNNEQFF. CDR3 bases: TGTGCCAGCAGTCGGACTAGCGGGAACAATGAGCAGTTCTTC.

The CDR3 loop is CASSSSPTDTQYF. In DNA form, the CDR3 reads TGTGCCAGCAGCTCTAGCCCCACAGATACGCAGTATTTT. The chain employs TRBV7-3 and TRBJ2-3, with D perhaps matching TRBD2 (5 bases). From germline, CDR1 is SGHTA and CDR2 FQGTGA. This CDR3 contains 13 residues. Trimming pared 4 bases from V and 2 bases from J, leaving 7 bases between.

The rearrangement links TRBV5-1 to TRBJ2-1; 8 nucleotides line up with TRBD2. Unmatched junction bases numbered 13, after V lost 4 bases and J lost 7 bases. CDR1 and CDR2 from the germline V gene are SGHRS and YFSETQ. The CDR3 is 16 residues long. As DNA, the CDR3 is TGCGCCAGCAGCCGGACCCAAGGACTAGCTGCGAATGAGCAGTTCTTC. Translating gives CASSRTQGLAANEQFF. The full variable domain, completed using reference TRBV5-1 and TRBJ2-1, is KAGVTQTPRYLIKTRGQQVTLSCSPISGHRSVSWYQQTPGQGLQFLFEYFSETQRNKGNFPGRFSGRQFSNSRSEMNVSTLELGDSALYLCASSRTQGLAANEQFFGPGTRLTVL.

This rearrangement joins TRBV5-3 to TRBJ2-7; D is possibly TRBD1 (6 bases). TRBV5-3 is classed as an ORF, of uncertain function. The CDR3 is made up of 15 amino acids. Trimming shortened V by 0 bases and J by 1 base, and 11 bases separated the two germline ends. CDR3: CARSLDRALSYEQYF. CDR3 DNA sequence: TGTGCCAGAAGCTTGGACAGGGCGTTGTCCTACGAGCAGTACTTC.

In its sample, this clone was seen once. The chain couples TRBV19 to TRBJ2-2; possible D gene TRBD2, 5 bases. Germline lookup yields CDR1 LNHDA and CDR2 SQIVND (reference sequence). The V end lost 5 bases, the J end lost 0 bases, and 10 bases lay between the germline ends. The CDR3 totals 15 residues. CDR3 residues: CASSGRDPNTGELFF. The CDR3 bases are TGTGCCAGTAGTGGCCGGGATCCGAACACCGGGGAGCTGTTTTTT.

The CDR3 sequence: CASERVYGGGTYNEQFF. CDR3 DNA sequence: TGCGCCAGCGAGAGGGTCTACGGGGGGGGTACCTACAATGAGCAGTTCTTC. The chain combines TRBV4-1 with TRBJ2-1; 8 bases are a match to TRBD2. This CDR3 spans 17 amino acids. V trimming: 8 bases; J trimming: 2 bases; junction bases outside the gene matches: 14. Germline lookup yields CDR1 MGHRA and CDR2 YSYEKL.

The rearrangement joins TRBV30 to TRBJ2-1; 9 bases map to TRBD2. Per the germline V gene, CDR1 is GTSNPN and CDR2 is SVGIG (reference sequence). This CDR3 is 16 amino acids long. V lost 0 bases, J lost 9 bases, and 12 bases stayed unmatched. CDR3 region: CAWSVTGVAGEREQFF. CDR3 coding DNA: TGTGCCTGGAGTGTAACTGGGGTAGCGGGGGAGCGTGAGCAGTTCTTC.

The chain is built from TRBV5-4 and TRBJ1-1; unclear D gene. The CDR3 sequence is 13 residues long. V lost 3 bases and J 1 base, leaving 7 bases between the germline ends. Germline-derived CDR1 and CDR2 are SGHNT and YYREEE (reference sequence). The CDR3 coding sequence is TGTGCCAGCAGCTGGGAGCCGAACACTGAAGCTTTCTTT. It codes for CASSWEPNTEAFF.

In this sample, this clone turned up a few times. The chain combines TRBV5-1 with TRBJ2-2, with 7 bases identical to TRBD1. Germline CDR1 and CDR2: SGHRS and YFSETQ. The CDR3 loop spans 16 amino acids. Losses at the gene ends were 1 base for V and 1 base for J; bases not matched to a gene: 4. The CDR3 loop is CASSLTRTGNTGELFF. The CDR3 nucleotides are TGCGCCAGCAGCTTGACCCGGACAGGGAACACCGGGGAGCTGTTTTTT.

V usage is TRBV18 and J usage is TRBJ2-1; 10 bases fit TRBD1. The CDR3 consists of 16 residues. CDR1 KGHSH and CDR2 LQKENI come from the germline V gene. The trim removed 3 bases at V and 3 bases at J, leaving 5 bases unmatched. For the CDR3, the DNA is TGTGCCAGCTCACCTCGGGACAGGGGATTCTACAATGAGCAGTTCTTC. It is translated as CASSPRDRGFYNEQFF.

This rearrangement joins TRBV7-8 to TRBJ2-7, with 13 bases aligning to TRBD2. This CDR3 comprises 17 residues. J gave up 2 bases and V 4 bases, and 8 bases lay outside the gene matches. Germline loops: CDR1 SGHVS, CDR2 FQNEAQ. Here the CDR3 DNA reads TGTGCCAGCAGCTGGACCGGGACTAGCGGGGTGACCTACGAGCAGTACTTC. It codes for CASSWTGTSGVTYEQYF.

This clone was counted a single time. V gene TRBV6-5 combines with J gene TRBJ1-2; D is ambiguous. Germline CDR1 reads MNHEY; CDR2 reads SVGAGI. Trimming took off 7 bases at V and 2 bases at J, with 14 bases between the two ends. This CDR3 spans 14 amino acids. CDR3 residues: CASTSHGGNYGYTF. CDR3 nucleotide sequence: TGTGCCAGCACTTCACACGGAGGGAACTATGGCTACACCTTC.

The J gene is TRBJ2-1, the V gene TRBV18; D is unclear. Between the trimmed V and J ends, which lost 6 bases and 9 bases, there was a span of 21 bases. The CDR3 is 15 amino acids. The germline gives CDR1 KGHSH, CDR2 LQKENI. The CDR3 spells CASSANSVGMGEQFF. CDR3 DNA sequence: TGTGCCAGCTCGGCGAACAGTGTTGGAATGGGTGAGCAGTTCTTC.